The text below deals with one T cell receptor (beta chain). The antigen it binds to is not known. Per-nucleotide qualities are absent, and no much larger clonotype sits a single base away. Peripheral blood CD8+ and CD4+ T cells from healthy donors, Susac syndrome patients and multiple sclerosis patients were profiled using high-throughput TCR beta sequencing. The multiple sclerosis controls were treatment-naive patients who had stable or active relapsing-remitting disease and met the revised McDonald criteria. Bulk CD8+ and CD4+ T cells were purified magnetically by negative isolation, whereas CD8+ TEMRA cells were enriched by FACS. Blood was drawn into EDTA tubes, processed within 24 hours, and PBMCs were isolated by density gradient centrifugation. PBMCs destined for TCR sequencing were cryopreserved in liquid nitrogen and later thawed in a 37 °C water bath. A purity of at least 90% was achieved for sorted or isolated CD4+, CD8+ and CD8+ TEMRA cells.

The sample belongs to a study of CD8 T cells in Susac syndrome (dated by TCRdb to between 2019 and 2020). Regarding the study in general: Repertoire sequencing was used to test whether CD8+ T cell activation and differentiation in Susac syndrome was antigen driven.

RNA was extracted using the RNeasy kit, and about 0.5 to 1 ug of the RNA was reverse transcribed with random hexamers. TCR beta CDR3 regions were amplified with the immunoSEQ multiplex PCR assay covering 54 Vbeta and 13 Jbeta segments. PCR amplification bias was corrected by using a synthetic template baseline for primer optimization and computational correction. Regarding the original processing steps: Reads were assigned to V, D and J genes according to IMGT and analyzed in immunoSEQ Analyzer, with only productive sequences retained. Clonality was calculated as one minus the Shannon entropy normalized by log2 of the number of productive unique sequences. For each patient and control, public and private clones were evaluated among the 100 most prevalent clones. Clones were defined as Susac-specific when absent from the healthy and MS cohorts, from about a thousand published viral clones and from other ImmuneACCESS disease sequences. TCRdb cleaned the public reads at Q25 with fastp, built clones with MiXCR and kept in-frame beta chains. Each entry merges the rows of one CDR3 protein and shows their most common DNA and genes. The V and J calls come from TCRdb's annotation, not from the publication. Here the sample has about 170,000 distinct CDR3 sequences; 90% to 95% occur a single time. Roughly 0.1% of the sample rests with the top ten.

Study-level results and caveats: The study acknowledged that relatively few individuals were included in the TCR sequencing and HLA analysis.

Including the terminal cysteine and phenylalanine, the CDR3 comprises 15 residues. The entry retains the CDR3 DNA only, 45 bases that are in frame from base 1. From V the trimming removes 0 bases and from J it removes 7 bases, while the gene matches leave 5 bases of the junction unaccounted for. CDR1 SGHNT and CDR2 YYREEE were looked up in the germline V gene (reference sequence). Sequencing was done on a sample of CD4+ T cells from PBMCs. The sequence was collected from a human donor with multiple sclerosis. The receptor chain draws on TRBV5-4 and TRBJ2-5, with 11 bases matching TRBD2. The DNA sequence is as follows: TGTGCCAGCAGCTTGGCCGGGACTAGCGGATTGACCCAGTACTTC. It encodes CASSLAGTSGLTQYF.